Only a few counts were recorded for the clone carrying this T cell receptor (beta chain). Time point specified: pre-sensitization, week 0. Treatment reported: therapeutic diphenylcyclopropenone sensitization with weekly scalp DPC. CDR3 length equals 14 residues. Per the germline V gene, CDR1 is SGDLS and CDR2 is YYNGEE. V gave up 0 bases and J gave up 3 bases, with 7 bases separating them. The sample is drawn from a study of human T cells and chemical hapten exposure. MiXCR, applied by TCRdb to the RACE reads, yields one record per CDR3 protein. The sample shows around 380,000 distinct CDR3 sequences, roughly 6% of them seen only once.

The chain has TRBV9 and TRBJ2-1; D unresolved. Material: whole blood, obtained in connection with sensitization to the hapten diphenylcyclopropenone (DPC). This TCR derives from a woman between 18 and 30 years old with alopecia areata. Some clones in this sample may be carry-over from other donors' samples. The CDR3, as DNA: TGTGCCAGCAGCGTAGCGGTAGGCTACAATGAGCAGTTCTTC. It translates to CASSVAVGYNEQFF.